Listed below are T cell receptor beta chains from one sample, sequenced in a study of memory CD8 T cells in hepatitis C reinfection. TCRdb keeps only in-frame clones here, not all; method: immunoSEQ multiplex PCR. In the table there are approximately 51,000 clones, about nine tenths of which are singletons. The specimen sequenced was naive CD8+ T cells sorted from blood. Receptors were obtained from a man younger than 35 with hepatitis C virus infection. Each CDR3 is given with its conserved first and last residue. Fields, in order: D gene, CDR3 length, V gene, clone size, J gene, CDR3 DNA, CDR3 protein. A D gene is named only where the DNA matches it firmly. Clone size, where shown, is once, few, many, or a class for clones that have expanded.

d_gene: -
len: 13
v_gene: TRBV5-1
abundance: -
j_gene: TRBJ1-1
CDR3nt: TGCGCCAGCAGCTTTATACAGGGCACTGAAGCTTTCTTT
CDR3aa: CASSFIQGTEAFF

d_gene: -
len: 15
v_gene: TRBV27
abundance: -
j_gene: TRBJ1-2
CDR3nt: TGTGCCAGCAGGTCCCTGTTAGGAGCTAACTATGGCTACACCTTC
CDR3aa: CASRSLLGANYGYTF

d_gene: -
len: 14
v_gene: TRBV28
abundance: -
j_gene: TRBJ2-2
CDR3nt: TGTGCCAGCAGTTTCCTCGCTGGGCCCGGGGAGCTGTTTTTT
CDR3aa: CASSFLAGPGELFF

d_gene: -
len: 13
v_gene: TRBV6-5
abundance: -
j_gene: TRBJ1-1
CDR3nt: TGTGCCAGCAGCCCGGCCGGGTCGACTGAAGCTTTCTTT
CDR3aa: CASSPAGSTEAFF

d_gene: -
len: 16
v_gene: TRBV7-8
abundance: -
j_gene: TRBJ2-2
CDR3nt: TGTGCCAGCAGCCTAAGGACAGCCGCGAACACCGGGGAGCTGTTTTTT
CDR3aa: CASSLRTAANTGELFF

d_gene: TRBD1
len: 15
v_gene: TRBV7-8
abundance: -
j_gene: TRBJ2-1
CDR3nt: TGTGCCAGCAGCTTTACAGGGGGCCTCTACAATGAGCAGTTCTTC
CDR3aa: CASSFTGGLYNEQFF

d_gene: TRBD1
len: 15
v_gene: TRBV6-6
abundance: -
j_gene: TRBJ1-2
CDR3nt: TGTGCCAGCAGAGCCACGGGACAGGCGCTCTATGGCTACACCTTC
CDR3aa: CASRATGQALYGYTF

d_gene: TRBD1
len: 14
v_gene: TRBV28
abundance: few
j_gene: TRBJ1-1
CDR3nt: TGTGCCAGCAGCAATGACAGGGTGGACACTGAAGCTTTCTTT
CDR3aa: CASSNDRVDTEAFF

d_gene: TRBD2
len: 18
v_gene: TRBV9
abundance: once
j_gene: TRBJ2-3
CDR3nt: TGTGCCAGCACCTCCGGGACTAGCGGGGCTCTCGGCACAGATACGCAGTATTTT
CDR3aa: CASTSGTSGALGTDTQYF

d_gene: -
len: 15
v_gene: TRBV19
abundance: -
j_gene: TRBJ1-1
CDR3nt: TGTGCCAGTAGTATCGGGACGAGGACGGGGGCTGAAGCTTTCTTT
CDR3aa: CASSIGTRTGAEAFF

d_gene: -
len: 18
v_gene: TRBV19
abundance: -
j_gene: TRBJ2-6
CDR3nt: TGTGCCAGTAGGAATACAGGTTTTCCTAGCTCTGGGGCCAACGTCCTGACTTTC
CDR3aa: CASRNTGFPSSGANVLTF

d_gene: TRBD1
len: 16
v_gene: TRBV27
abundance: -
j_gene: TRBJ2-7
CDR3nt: TGTGCCAGCAGTCCTACCCCCGGGACAGGGCCCCCAATGCAGTACTTC
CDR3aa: CASSPTPGTGPPMQYF

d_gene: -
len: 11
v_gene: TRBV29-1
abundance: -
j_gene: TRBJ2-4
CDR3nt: TGCAGCGGGGTAGGGGAAAACATTCAGTACTTC
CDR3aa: CSGVGENIQYF

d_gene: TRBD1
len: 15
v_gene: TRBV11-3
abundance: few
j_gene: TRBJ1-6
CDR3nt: TGTGCCAGCAGCTTAGTCCCAGGGGGTAATTCACCCCTCCACTTT
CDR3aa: CASSLVPGGNSPLHF

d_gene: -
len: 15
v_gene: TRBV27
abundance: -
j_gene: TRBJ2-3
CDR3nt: TGTGCCAGCAGTTTACGGACTGGAAGCACAGATACGCAGTATTTT
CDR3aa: CASSLRTGSTDTQYF

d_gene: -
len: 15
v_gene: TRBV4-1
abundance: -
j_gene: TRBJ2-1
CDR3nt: TGCGCCAGCAGCCAAGTAGGGACTGAGGGGAATGAGCAGTTCTTC
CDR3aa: CASSQVGTEGNEQFF

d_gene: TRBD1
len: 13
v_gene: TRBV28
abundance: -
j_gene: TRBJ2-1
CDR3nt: TGTGCCACTACAGGGGGCTTCGCCAATGAGCAGTTCTTC
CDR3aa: CATTGGFANEQFF

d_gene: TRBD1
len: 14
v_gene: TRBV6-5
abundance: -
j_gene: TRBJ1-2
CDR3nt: TGTGCCAGCAGTTACTCGACAGGGTACTATGGCTACACCTTC
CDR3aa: CASSYSTGYYGYTF

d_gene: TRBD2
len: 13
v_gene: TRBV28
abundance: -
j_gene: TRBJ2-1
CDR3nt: TGTGCCAGCAGTCTAGCGGGGTACAATGAGCAGTTCTTC
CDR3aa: CASSLAGYNEQFF

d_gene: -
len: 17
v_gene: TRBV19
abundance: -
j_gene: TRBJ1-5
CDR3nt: TGTGCCAGTACTCCGGGGGGATCAGGATATAGCAATCAGCCCCAGCATTTT
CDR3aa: CASTPGGSGYSNQPQHF

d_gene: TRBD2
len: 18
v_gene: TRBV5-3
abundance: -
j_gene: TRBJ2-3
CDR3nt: TGTGCCAGAAGCTCACTAGCGGGGGGGCCGGGGGGCACAGATACGCAGTATTTT
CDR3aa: CARSSLAGGPGGTDTQYF

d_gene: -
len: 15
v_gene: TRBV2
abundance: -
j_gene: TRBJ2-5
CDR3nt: TGTGCCAGCAGTGACTTGAACACCCAGGGAGAGACCCAGTACTTC
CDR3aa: CASSDLNTQGETQYF

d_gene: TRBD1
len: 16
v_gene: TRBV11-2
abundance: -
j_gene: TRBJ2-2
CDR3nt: TGTGCCAGCAGCCCCCCACCGGGACAGGGGGCGGGGGAGCTGTTTTTT
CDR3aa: CASSPPPGQGAGELFF

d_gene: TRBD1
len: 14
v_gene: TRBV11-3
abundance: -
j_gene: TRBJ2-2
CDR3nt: TGTGCCAGCAGGGACAGGGGTGGCACCGGGGAGCTGTTTTTT
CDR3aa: CASRDRGGTGELFF

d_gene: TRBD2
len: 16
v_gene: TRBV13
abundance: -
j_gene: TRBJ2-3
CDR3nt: TGTGCCAGCAGCCCGTGGACTAGCGGATTCACAGATACGCAGTATTTT
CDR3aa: CASSPWTSGFTDTQYF

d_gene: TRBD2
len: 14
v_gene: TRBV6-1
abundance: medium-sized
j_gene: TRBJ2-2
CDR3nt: TGTGCCAGCAGTGAACTAGCGGGAGCCGGGGAGCTGTTTTTT
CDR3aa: CASSELAGAGELFF

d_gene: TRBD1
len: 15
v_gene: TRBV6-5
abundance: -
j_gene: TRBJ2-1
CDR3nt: TGTGCCAGCAGTTACGGGACAGGGGCTTACAATGAGCAGTTCTTC
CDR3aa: CASSYGTGAYNEQFF

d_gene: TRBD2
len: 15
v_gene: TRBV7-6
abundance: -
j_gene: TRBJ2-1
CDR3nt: TGTGCCAGCAGCTTAGGCGGGAGAGGATACAATGAGCAGTTCTTC
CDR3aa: CASSLGGRGYNEQFF

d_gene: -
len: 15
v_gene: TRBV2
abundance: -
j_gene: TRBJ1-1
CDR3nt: TGTGCCAGCAGTGATCCGGGGACATCGAACACTGAAGCTTTCTTT
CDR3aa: CASSDPGTSNTEAFF

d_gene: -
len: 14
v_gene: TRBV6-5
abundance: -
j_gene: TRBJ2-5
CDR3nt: TGTGCCAGCAGTGTGACGAGTGGGGAGTTAACCCAGTACTTC
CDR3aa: CASSVTSGELTQYF

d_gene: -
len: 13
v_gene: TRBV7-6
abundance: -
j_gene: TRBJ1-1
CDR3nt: TGTGCCAGCAGCACGACAGAGAACACTGAAGCTTTCTTT
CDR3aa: CASSTTENTEAFF

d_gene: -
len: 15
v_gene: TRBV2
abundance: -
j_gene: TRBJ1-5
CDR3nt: TGTGCCAGCAGTGAAGGCAGGATGAGCAATCAGCCCCAGCATTTT
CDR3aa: CASSEGRMSNQPQHF

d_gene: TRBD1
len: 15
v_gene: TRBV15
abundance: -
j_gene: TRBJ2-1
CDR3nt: TGTGCCACCAGCAAATTGACAGGGTCCTACAATGAGCAGTTCTTC
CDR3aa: CATSKLTGSYNEQFF

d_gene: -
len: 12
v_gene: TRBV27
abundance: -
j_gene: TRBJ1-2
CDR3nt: TGTGCCAGCTGGAGTTTAGGAGATGGCTACACCTTC
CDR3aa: CASWSLGDGYTF

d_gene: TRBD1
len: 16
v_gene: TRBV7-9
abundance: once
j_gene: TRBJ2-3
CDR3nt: TGTGCCAGCAGCCAATCGGACAGGGAGCGGGCAGATACGCAGTATTTT
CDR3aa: CASSQSDRERADTQYF